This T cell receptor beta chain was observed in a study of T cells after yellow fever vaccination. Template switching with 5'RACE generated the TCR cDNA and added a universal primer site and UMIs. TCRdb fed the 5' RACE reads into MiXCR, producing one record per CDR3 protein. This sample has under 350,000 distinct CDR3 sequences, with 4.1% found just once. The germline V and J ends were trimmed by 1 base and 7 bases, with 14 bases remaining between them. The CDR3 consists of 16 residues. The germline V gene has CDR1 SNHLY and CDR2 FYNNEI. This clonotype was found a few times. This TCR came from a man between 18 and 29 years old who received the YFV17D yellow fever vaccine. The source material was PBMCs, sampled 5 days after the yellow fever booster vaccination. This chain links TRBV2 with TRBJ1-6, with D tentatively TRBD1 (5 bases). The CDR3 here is CASSEEVRAGNSPLHF. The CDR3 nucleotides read TGTGCCAGCAGTGAAGAGGTCAGGGCGGGGAATTCACCCCTCCACTTT.